The 20 T cell receptor beta chains below all came from one sample that was sequenced in a study of regulatory T cells in long-lasting Graves disease. Described time point: newly diagnosed GD, antithyroid drugs for less than 3 months. TCR sequences were obtained from RNA taken from PBMCs. HTBI primers from iRepertoire and Arm-PCR of CDR3 regions yielded the TCR beta libraries. TCRdb re-analysed the multiplex PCR reads in MiXCR, keeping a single row per CDR3 protein. This table has around 320,000 distinct CDR3 sequences, roughly 17% appearing once. This sample was also put to use in a study of T cells in Graves' hyperthyroidism and ophthalmopathy.

The sample consisted of peripheral blood mononuclear cells (PBMCs), taken at new diagnosis, from a patient treated with antithyroid drugs. These receptors were obtained from a man aged 35 to 55 with Graves disease.

This clonotype was seen more than once but under ten times. The rearrangement links TRBV9 to TRBJ1-6; maybe TRBD1 (5 bases). The V and J ends lost 0 bases and 5 bases respectively, with 9 bases between them. The CDR3 has 15 residues. Germline V gives CDR1 SGDLS, CDR2 YYNGEE. The CDR3 sequence: CASSVATTDNSPLHF. CDR3 coding DNA: TGTGCCAGCAGCGTAGCTACGACAGATAATTCACCCCTCCACTTT.

This clonotype was recorded many times. A single base separates this from a much larger clone, so it may be a read error. The rearrangement uses TRBV2 and TRBJ2-1; 9 positions agree with TRBD2. The V and J ends lost 8 bases and 5 bases, in that order; junction bases with no gene match: 19. Per the germline V gene, CDR1 is SNHLY and CDR2 is FYNNEI. This CDR3 comprises 18 residues. The CDR3: CASATFRGGLASDNEQFF. DNA for the CDR3: TGTGCCAGCGCAACCTTCAGGGGAGGACTAGCGAGTGACAATGAGCAGTTCTTC.

Worth noting for this clonotype: A much larger clone is a single base away; this may be a read error. The genes are TRBV5-1 and TRBJ2-5; D gene ambiguous. Germline V gene data show CDR1 as SGHRS and CDR2 as YFSETQ. The CDR3 has 14 residues. The V and J ends lost 7 bases and 5 bases respectively, with 18 bases between them. CDR3 sequence (DNA): TGCGCCAGCGGTTCCCCTTCCTTAGGGGAGACCCAGTACTTC. Translating it yields CASGSPSLGETQYF.

This clonotype was picked up a small number of times. This may arise from a read error, as a much more abundant clone is one base away. The V call is TRBV27, the J call TRBJ1-1, with D possibly being TRBD1 (6 bases). The V gene's germline CDR1 is MNHEY and CDR2 SMNVEV (reference sequence). The CDR3 is made up of 14 amino acids. V was cut by 2 bases and J by 3 bases, with 10 bases left in between. The CDR3 region has the DNA TGTGCCAGCAGTTTACAGGGGCTCTACACTGAAGCTTTCTTT. This encodes CASSLQGLYTEAFF.

The table lists this clonotype with many counts. The V and J genes are TRBV10-3 and TRBJ2-1; D possibly corresponds to TRBD2 (5 bases). The CDR3 contains 17 residues. The ends were cut back, 0 bases at V and 0 bases at J, with 12 bases in the middle. From germline, CDR1 is ENHRY and CDR2 SYGVKD. This CDR3 is CAISESTGLGSYNEQFF. In DNA, the CDR3 is TGTGCCATCAGTGAGTCGACTGGACTGGGCTCCTACAATGAGCAGTTCTTC.

V and J are TRBV6-2 or TRBV6-3 and TRBJ2-7, with D perhaps matching TRBD1 or TRBD2 (5 bases each). Germline V gene sequence: CDR1 MNHEY, CDR2 SVGEGT. Trimming took 5 bases from V and 6 from J, leaving 17 bases between them. CDR3 length equals 14 residues. The CDR3: CASSPGYAQGEQYF. For the CDR3, the DNA is TGTGCCAGCAGTCCGGGATACGCCCAGGGCGAGCAGTACTTC.

The gene calls are TRBV4-1 and TRBJ1-5, with 7 bases matching TRBD1. V lost 3 bases, J lost 6 bases, and 5 bases stayed unmatched. The CDR3 contains 14 residues. Germline loops: CDR1 MGHRA, CDR2 YSYEKL. DNA for the CDR3: TGCGCCAGCAGCCATCCAGACAGGGCTCAGCCCCAGCATTTT. Its protein is CASSHPDRAQPQHF.

The chain is built from TRBV5-1 and TRBJ2-2; no clear D gene. The CDR3 is 16 amino acids. Germline V CDR1 and CDR2: SGHRS, YFSETQ. V shed 4 bases and J shed 6 bases, with 19 bases lying between them. The CDR3 protein is CASSTDGVAYSGELFF. The CDR3 nucleotides read TGCGCCAGCAGCACCGACGGAGTCGCCTACTCCGGGGAGCTGTTTTTT.

V and J are TRBV5-1 and TRBJ1-1; perhaps TRBD1 as D (6 bases). The germline V and J ends were trimmed by 4 bases and 4 bases, with 14 bases remaining between them. The germline V gene encodes CDR1 SGHRS and CDR2 YFSETQ. CDR3 size: 14 residues. The CDR3 DNA follows: TGCGCCAGCAGCACCAGACAGGTGGGCACTGAAGCTTTCTTT. Amino acids: CASSTRQVGTEAFF.

This clonotype occurred many times. The rearrangement links TRBV5-1 to TRBJ1-1; the D is unclear. V lost 2 bases and J lost 0, with 11 bases in between. CDR3 length: 15 residues. Germline CDR1 is SGHRS and CDR2 is YFSETQ. CDR3 protein: CASSFIGGVNTEAFF. CDR3 sequence (DNA): TGCGCCAGCAGCTTTATAGGAGGCGTGAACACTGAAGCTTTCTTT.

This clonotype has ten or more counts. The CDR3, as DNA: TGTGCCAGCTCACCATGGTCAGTATCGGAGACCCAGTACTTC. As protein: CASSPWSVSETQYF. The chain is built from TRBV18 and TRBJ2-5; D gene uncertain. The CDR3 has 14 residues. CDR1 is KGHSH, CDR2 LQKENI, per germline. V dropped 2 bases and J dropped 5 bases, with 12 bases sitting between them.

Worth noting for this clonotype: This is likely a read error, given that the CDR3 carries no conserved phenylalanine or tryptophan at its end. The chain is built from TRBV12-3 or TRBV12-4 and TRBJ2-7, with unresolved D. This CDR3 has 13 amino acids. V lost 5 bases, J lost 2 bases, and 10 bases lay in between. Written as DNA, the CDR3 is TGTGCCAGCAGTCTCTACGCGGCCTACGAGCAGTACCTC. It codes for CASSLYAAYEQYL.

The table lists this clonotype with many counts. The J gene is TRBJ1-4, the V gene TRBV12-3 or TRBV12-4; no clear D gene. There are 14 residues in the CDR3. The ends were cut back, 7 bases at V and 6 bases at J, with 15 bases in the middle. The CDR3 sequence is CASTLRPDYEKLFF. The CDR3 nucleotides read TGTGCCAGCACCCTACGCCCAGATTATGAAAAACTGTTTTTT.

The sample holds many counts of this clonotype. CDR3 DNA sequence: TGCAGTGCTAGAGAGCCTCCTCATAGGGGTCGAGAGACCCAGTACTTC. Protein product: CSAREPPHRGRETQYF. The chain recombines TRBV20-1 with TRBJ2-5, with a weak D call TRBD1 (5 bases). V was trimmed by 0 bases and J by 4 bases, leaving 18 bases between them. Germline lookup yields CDR1 DFQATT and CDR2 SNEGSKA (reference sequence). This CDR3 region has 16 residues.

This clonotype was found many times. The V call is TRBV3-1, the J call TRBJ1-1; TRBD1 matches at 7 bases. The V gene end was trimmed by 2 bases and the J gene end by 7 bases; junction bases not matched to a gene: 4. There are 13 residues in the CDR3. Germline CDR1 is LGHDT and CDR2 is YNNKEL (reference sequence). DNA for the CDR3: TGTGCCAGCAGCCAAACAAGACAGGGTGAAGCTTTCTTT. Translated, it gives CASSQTRQGEAFF.

The chain has TRBV6-1 and TRBJ2-5, with D possibly matching TRBD2 (6 bases). The CDR3 runs to 15 residues. Germline lookup yields CDR1 MNHNS and CDR2 SASEGT. The ends were cut back, 1 base at V and 5 bases at J, with 14 bases in the middle. The CDR3 protein is CASSEGRGPRETQYF. CDR3 coding DNA: TGTGCCAGCAGTGAAGGGAGGGGCCCGCGCGAGACCCAGTACTTC.

This sequence joins TRBV20-1 and TRBJ1-2; TRBD1 might be the D (5 bases). The V and J ends lost 1 base and 3 bases respectively, with 12 bases between them. The germline V gene has CDR1 DFQATT and CDR2 SNEGSKA (reference sequence). The CDR3 has 14 residues. The CDR3 DNA sequence: TGCAGTGCTAGAGCGATGACAGCGCACTATGGCTACACCTTC. Its protein is CSARAMTAHYGYTF.

This clonotype came up a few times. The CDR3 DNA sequence: TGTGCCACCAGTGATTTAGCGACGGATGCACGGAGAACCGGGGAGCTGTTTTTT. Translated: CATSDLATDARRTGELFF. This sequence joins TRBV24-1 and TRBJ2-2; D is unresolved. Looked up from germline, CDR1 is KGHDR and CDR2 is SFDVKD. The CDR3 runs to 18 residues. Deletions cut 1 base from V and 5 bases from J, with 19 bases between.

This clonotype appeared a few times. A clone one base away is much larger, so this may be a read error. CDR3 coding DNA: TGTGCCAACAGCCATGAACACGGGGGATTCCACGAGCAGTACTTC. Residues: CANSHEHGGFHEQYF. This chain links TRBV3-1 with TRBJ2-7, with D possibly TRBD2 on 6 matching bases. CDR1 and CDR2 (germline): LGHDT, YNNKEL (reference sequence). The CDR3 has 15 amino acids.

This clonotype was detected ten times or more. V gene TRBV5-5 combines with J gene TRBJ1-1; D unclear. Trimming pared 0 bases from V and 0 bases from J, leaving 6 bases between. CDR1 and CDR2 from the germline V gene are SGHKS and YYEKEE (reference sequence). The CDR3 consists of 14 residues. The DNA for the CDR3 is TGTGCCAGCAGCTTGGTACGGATGAACACTGAAGCTTTCTTT. Protein product: CASSLVRMNTEAFF.